The present T cell receptor (beta chain) was sequenced within a study of T cell changes during pregnancy in multiple sclerosis. Trimming at V came to 6 bases and at J to 13 bases, leaving 2 bases not matched to a gene. The CDR3 totals 11 residues. CDR1 and CDR2 from the germline V gene are LGHNA and YNFKEQ. Clones were sequenced by immunoSEQ multiplex PCR, and TCRdb holds only the in-frame ones, with some missing. The sample carries about 89,000 clones, roughly nine tenths recorded once. This sequence joins TRBV4-2 and TRBJ1-6, with 8 bases identical to TRBD1. This material consisted of peripheral blood, taken after pregnancy. The receptor comes from a female donor in good health, enrolled as a control in a pregnancy study. CDR3 bases: TGTGCCAGCAGACAGGGGGGGCCCCTCCACTTT. Translated, it gives CASRQGGPLHF.